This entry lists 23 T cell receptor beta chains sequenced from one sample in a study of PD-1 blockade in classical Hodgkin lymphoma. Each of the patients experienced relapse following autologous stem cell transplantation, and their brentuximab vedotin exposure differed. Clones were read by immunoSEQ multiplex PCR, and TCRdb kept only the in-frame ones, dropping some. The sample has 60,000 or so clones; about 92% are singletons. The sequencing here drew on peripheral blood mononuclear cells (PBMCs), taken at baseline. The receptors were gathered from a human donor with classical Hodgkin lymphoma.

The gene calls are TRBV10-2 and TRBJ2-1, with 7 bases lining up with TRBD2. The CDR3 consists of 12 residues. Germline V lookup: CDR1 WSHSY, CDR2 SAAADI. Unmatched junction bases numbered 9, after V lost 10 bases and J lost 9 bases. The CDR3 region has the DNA TGCGCCACCCTCGGGCGGGAGCGTGAGCAGTTCTTC. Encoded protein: CATLGREREQFF.

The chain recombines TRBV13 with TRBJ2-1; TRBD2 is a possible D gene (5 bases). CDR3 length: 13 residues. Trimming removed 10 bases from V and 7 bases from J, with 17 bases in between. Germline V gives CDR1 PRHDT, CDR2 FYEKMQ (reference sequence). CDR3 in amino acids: CATLALGPNEQFF. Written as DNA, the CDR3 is TGTGCCACCCTCGCACTAGGACCTAATGAGCAGTTCTTC.

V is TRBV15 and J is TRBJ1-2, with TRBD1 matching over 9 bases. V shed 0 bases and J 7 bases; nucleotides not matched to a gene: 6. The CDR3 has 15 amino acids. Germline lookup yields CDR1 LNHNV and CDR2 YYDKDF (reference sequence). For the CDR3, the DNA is TGTGCCACCAGCAGAGAGACAGGGGGGATTAGTGGCTACACCTTC. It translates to CATSRETGGISGYTF.

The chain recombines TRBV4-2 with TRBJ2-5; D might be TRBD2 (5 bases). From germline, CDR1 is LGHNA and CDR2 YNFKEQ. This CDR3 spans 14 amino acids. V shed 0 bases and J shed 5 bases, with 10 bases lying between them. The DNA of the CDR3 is TGTGCCAGCAGCCAAGAAGTAGGCGGGGAGACCCAGTACTTC. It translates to CASSQEVGGETQYF.

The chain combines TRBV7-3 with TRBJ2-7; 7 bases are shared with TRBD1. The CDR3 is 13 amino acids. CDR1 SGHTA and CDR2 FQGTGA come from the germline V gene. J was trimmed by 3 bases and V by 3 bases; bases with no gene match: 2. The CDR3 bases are TGTGCCAGCAGCTTGGACAGGAACTACGAGCAGTACTTC. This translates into CASSLDRNYEQYF.

CDR3 sequence: CASSPFGTGDMNTEAFF. The CDR3 DNA reads TGTGCCAGCAGCCCCTTTGGGACAGGGGATATGAACACTGAAGCTTTCTTT. The J gene is TRBJ1-1, the V gene TRBV7-2, with 10 nucleotides matching TRBD1. After removal of 5 bases from V and 0 bases from J, the junction contained 9 bases not matched to a gene. The CDR3 is made up of 17 amino acids. CDR1 SGHTA and CDR2 FQGNSA come from the germline V gene.

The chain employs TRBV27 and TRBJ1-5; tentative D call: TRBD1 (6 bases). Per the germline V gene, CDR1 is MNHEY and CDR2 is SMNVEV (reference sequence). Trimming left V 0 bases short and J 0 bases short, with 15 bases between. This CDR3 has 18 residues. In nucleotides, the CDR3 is TGTGCCAGCAGTTTATCGGGCCCAGGGGCCCATAGCAATCAGCCCCAGCATTTT. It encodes CASSLSGPGAHSNQPQHF.

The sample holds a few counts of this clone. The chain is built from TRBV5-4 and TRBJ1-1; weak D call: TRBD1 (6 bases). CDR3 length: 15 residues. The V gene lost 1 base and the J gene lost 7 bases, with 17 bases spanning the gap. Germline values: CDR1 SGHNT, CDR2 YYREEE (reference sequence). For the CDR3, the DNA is TGTGCCAGCAGCTTGAGGGCACAGGGCGGTAATGAAGCTTTCTTT. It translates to CASSLRAQGGNEAFF.

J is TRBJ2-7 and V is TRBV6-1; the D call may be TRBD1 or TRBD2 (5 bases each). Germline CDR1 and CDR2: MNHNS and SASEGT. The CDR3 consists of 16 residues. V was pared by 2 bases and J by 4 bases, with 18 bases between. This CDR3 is CASSEIFQGVVYEQYF. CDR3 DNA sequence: TGTGCCAGCAGTGAAATTTTCCAGGGAGTGGTGTACGAGCAGTACTTC.

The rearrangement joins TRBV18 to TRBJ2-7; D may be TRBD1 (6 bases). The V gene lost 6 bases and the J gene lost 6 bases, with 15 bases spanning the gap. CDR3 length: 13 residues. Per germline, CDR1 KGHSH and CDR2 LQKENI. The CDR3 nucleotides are TGTGCCAGCTCGATTGGGGGCAGCGGCGAGCAGTACTTC. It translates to CASSIGGSGEQYF. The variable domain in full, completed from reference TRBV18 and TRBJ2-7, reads NAGVMQNPRHLVRRRGQEARLRCSPMKGHSHVYWYRQLPEEGLKFMVYLQKENIIDESGMPKERFSAEFPKEGPSILRIQQVVRGDSAAYFCASSIGGSGEQYFGPGTRLTVT.

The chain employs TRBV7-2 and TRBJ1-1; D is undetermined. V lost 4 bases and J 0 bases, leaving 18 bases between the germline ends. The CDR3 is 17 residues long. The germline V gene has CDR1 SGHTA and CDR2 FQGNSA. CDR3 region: CASSSSPRLYMNTEAFF. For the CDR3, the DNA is TGTGCCAGCAGCTCCTCCCCCCGGCTATACATGAACACTGAAGCTTTCTTT.

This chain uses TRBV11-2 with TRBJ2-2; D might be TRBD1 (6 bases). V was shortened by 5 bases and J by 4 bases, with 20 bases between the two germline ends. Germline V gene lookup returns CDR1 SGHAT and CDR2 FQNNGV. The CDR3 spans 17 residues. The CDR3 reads CASSPRRDTLPTGELFF. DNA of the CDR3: TGTGCCAGCAGCCCCCGCCGGGACACACTTCCCACCGGGGAGCTGTTTTTT.

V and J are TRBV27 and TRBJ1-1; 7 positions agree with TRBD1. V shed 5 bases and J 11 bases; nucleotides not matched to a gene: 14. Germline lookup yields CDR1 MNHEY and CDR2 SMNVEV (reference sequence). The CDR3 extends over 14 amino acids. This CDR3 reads CASSPLDRVETAFF. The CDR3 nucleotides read TGTGCCAGCAGTCCCCTAGACAGGGTTGAGACGGCTTTCTTT.

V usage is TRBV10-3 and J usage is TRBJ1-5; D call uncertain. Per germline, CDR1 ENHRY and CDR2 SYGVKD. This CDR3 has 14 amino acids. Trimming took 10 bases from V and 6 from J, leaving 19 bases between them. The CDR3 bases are TGTGCCACCTCCAACGAGAGGGAGGGTCAGCCCCAGCATTTT. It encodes CATSNEREGQPQHF.

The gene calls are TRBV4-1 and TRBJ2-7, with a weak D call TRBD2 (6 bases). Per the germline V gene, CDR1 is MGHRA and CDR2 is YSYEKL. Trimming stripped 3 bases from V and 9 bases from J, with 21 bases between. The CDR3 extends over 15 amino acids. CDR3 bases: TGCGCCAGCAGCCAGCCGGGAATAGCGGAACCGGTGCAGTACTTC. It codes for CASSQPGIAEPVQYF.

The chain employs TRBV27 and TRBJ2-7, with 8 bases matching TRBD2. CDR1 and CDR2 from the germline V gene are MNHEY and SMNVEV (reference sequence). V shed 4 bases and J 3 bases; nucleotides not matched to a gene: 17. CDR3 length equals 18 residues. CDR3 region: CASSSSVNSNGTSYEQYF. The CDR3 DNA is TGTGCCAGCAGTTCGTCCGTAAATTCCAACGGGACTAGCTACGAGCAGTACTTC.

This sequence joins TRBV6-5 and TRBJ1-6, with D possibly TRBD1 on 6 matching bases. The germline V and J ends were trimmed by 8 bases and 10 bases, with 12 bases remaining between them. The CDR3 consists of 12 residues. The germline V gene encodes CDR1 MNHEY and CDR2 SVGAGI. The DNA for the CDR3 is TGTGCCAGCTGGGGGGCCGGCTCACCCCTCCACTTT. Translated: CASWGAGSPLHF.

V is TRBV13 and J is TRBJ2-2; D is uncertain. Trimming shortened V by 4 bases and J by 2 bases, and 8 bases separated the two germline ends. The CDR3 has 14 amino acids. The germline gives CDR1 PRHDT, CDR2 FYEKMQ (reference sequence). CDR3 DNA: TGTGCCAGCAGCTGGGAAAGTAACACCGGGGAGCTGTTTTTT. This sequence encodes CASSWESNTGELFF.

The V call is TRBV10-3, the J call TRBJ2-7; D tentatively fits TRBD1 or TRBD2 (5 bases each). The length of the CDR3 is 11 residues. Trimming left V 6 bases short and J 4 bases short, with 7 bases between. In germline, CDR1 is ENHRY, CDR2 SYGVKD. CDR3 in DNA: TGTGCCATCAGGGGGGAGTACGAGCAGTACTTC. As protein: CAIRGEYEQYF.

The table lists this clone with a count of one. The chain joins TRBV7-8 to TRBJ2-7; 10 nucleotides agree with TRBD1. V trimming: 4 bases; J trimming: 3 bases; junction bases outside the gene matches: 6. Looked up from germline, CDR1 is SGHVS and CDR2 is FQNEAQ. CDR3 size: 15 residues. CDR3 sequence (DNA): TGTGCCAGCAGCTCCCCGGGGGACAGGGGCTACGAGCAGTACTTC. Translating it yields CASSSPGDRGYEQYF. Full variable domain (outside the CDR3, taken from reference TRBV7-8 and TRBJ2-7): GAGVSQSPRYKVAKRGQDVALRCDPISGHVSLFWYQQALGQGPEFLTYFQNEAQLDKSGLPSDRFFAERPEGSVSTLKIQRTQQEDSAVYLCASSSPGDRGYEQYFGPGTRLTVT.

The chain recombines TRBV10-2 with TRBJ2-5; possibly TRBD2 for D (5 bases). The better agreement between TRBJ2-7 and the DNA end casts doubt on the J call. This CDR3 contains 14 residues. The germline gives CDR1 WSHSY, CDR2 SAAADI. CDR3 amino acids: CASSEPTVGSEQYF. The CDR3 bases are TGCGCCAGCAGTGAACCCACGGTTGGGAGCGAGCAGTACTTC.

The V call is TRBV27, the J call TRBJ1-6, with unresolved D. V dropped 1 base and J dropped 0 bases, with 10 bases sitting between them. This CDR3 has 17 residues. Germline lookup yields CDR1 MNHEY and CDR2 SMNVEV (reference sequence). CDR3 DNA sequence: TGTGCCAGCAGTTTATTACCGGGTAGCTCCTATAATTCACCCCTCCACTTT. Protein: CASSLLPGSSYNSPLHF.

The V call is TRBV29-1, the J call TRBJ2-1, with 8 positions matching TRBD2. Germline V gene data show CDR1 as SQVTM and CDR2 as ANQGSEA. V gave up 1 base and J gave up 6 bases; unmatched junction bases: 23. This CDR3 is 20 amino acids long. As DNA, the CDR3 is TGCAGCGTTGAAGCCGTGAACCCTTCGAGGGTTAGCGGGAACTTCAATGAGCAGTTCTTC. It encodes CSVEAVNPSRVSGNFNEQFF.